The T cell receptor beta chain described here comes from a study of shared clonotypes between healthy human individuals. Naive CD8 isolation took CD45RO-negative cells positively selected for CCR7 and excluded terminally differentiated effector memory CD45RA+ cells. The table came from immunoSEQ multiplex PCR; TCRdb's copy has only in-frame clones and leaves some out. Among some 2,000,000 clones listed, about 94% were seen once. V was clipped by 1 base and J by 10 bases, with 8 bases between them. The germline gives CDR1 MNHEY, CDR2 SVGAGI. The CDR3 spans 13 residues. V gene TRBV6-5 combines with J gene TRBJ1-6; D remains ambiguous. This TCR was sampled from a man aged 18 to 30 in good health. Sample: naive CD8+ T cells sorted from blood. In nucleotides, the CDR3 is TGTGCCAGCAGTTACTTCGTGGGCTCACCCCTCCACTTT. It yields the protein CASSYFVGSPLHF.